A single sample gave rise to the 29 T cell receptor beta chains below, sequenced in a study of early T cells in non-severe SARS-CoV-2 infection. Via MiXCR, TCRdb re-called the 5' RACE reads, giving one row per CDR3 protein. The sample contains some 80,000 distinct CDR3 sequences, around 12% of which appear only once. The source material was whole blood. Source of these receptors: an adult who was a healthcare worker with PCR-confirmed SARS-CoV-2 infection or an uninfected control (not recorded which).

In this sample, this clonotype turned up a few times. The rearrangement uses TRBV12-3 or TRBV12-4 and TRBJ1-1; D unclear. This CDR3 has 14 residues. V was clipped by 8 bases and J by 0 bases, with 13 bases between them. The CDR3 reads CASLPRTVNTEAFF. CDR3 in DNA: TGTGCCAGCCTTCCCCGGACGGTGAACACTGAAGCTTTCTTT.

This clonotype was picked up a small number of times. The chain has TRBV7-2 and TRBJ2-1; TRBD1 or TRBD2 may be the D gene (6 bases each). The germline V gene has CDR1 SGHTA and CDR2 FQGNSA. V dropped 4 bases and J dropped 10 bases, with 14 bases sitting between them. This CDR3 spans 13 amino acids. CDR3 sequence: CASSSQPGGEQFF. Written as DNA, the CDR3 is TGTGCCAGCAGCTCCCAACCCGGGGGCGAGCAGTTCTTC.

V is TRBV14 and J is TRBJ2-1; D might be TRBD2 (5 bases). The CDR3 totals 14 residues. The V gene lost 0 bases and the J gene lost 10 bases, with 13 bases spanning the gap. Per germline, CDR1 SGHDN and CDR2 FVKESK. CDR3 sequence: CASSQDRGWEEQFF. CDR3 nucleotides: TGTGCCAGCAGCCAAGATAGAGGGTGGGAAGAGCAGTTCTTC.

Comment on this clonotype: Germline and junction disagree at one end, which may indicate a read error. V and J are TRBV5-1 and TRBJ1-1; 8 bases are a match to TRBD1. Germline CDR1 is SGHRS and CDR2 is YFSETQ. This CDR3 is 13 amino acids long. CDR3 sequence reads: CASSPGQGPEVFF. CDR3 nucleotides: TGCGCCAGCAGCCCAGGACAGGGACCTGAAGTTTTCTTT. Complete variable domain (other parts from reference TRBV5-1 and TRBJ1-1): KAGVTQTPRYLIKTRGQQVTLSCSPISGHRSVSWYQQTPGQGLQFLFEYFSETQRNKGNFPGRFSGRQFSNSRSEMNVSTLELGDSALYLCASSPGQGPEVFFGQGTRLTVV.

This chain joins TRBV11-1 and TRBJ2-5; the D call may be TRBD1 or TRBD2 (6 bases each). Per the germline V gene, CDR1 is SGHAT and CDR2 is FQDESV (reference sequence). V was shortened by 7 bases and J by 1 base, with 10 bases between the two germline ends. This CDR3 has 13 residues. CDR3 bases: TGTGCCAGCAACGGGGGCCGCCAAGAGACCCAGTACTTC. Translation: CASNGGRQETQYF.

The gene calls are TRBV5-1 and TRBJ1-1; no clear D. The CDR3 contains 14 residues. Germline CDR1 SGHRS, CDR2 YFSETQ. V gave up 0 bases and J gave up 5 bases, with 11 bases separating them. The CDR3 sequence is CASSLEGRGTEAFF. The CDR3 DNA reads TGCGCCAGCAGCTTGGAAGGCAGAGGGACTGAAGCTTTCTTT.

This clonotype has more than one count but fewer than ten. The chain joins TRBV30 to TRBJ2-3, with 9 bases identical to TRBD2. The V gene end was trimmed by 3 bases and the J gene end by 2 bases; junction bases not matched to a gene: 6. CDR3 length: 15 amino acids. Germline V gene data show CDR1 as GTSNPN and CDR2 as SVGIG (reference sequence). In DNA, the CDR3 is TGTGCCTGGAGCCTGGCTAGCGGGATCACAGATACGCAGTATTTT. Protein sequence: CAWSLASGITDTQYF.

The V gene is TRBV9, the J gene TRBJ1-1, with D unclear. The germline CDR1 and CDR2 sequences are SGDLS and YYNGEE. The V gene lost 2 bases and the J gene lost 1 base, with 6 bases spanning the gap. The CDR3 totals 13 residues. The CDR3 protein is CASSVAGNTEAFF. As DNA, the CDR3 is TGTGCCAGCAGCGTGGCAGGGAACACTGAAGCTTTCTTT.

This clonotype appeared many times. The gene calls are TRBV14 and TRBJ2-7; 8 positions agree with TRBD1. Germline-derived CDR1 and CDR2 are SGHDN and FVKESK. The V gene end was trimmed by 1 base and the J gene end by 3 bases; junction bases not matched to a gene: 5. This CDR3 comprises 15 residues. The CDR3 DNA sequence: TGTGCCAGCAGCCAAGCCGGGACAGGCCTCTACGAGCAGTACTTC. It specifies CASSQAGTGLYEQYF.

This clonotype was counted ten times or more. The CDR3 here is CASNQGAWGGTEAFF. Written as DNA, the CDR3 is TGTGCCAGCAACCAAGGGGCCTGGGGCGGCACTGAAGCTTTCTTT. The chain combines TRBV7-2 with TRBJ1-1; a weak D match, TRBD1 (5 bases). This CDR3 has 15 residues. From germline, CDR1 is SGHTA and CDR2 FQGNSA. Trimming removed 7 bases from V and 4 bases from J, with 19 bases in between. Complete variable domain (other parts from reference TRBV7-2 and TRBJ1-1): GAGVSQSPSNKVTEKGKDVELRCDPISGHTALYWYRQSLGQGLEFLIYFQGNSAPDKSGLPSDRFSAERTGGSVSTLTIQRTQQEDSAVYLCASNQGAWGGTEAFFGQGTRLTVV.

The DNA of the CDR3 is TGTGCCAGCAGCGGGCCCTTTGGCGGGAACTACAATGAGCAGTTCTTC. Translated, it gives CASSGPFGGNYNEQFF. V gene TRBV7-9 combines with J gene TRBJ2-1; possibly TRBD2 for D (6 bases). The V and J ends lost 5 bases and 3 bases respectively, with 17 bases between them. Germline CDR1 reads SEHNR; CDR2 reads FQNEAQ (reference sequence). CDR3 length: 16 residues.

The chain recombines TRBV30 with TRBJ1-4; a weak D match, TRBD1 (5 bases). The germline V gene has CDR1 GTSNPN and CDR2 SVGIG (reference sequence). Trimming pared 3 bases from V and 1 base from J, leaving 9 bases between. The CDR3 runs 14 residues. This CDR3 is CAWRKRGTNEKLFF. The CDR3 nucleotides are TGTGCCTGGAGAAAAAGGGGAACTAATGAAAAACTGTTTTTT.

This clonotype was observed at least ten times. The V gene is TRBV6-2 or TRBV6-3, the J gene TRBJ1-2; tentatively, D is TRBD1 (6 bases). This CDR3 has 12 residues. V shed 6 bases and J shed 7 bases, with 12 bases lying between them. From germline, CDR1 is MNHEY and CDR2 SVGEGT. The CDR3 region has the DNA TGTGCCAGCAGCCCCGACAGGACTGGCTACACCTTC. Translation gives CASSPDRTGYTF.

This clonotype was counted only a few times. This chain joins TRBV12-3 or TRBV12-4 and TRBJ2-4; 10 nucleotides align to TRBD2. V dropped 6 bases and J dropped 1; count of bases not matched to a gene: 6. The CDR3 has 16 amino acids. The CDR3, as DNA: TGTGCCAGCAGCCATCTAGCGGGAGTTGCCAAAAACATTCAGTACTTC. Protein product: CASSHLAGVAKNIQYF.

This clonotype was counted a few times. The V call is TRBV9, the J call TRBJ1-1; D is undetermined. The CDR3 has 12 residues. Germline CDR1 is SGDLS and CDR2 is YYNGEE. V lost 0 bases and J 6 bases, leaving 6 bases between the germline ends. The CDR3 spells CASSVAGAEAFF. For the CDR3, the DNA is TGTGCCAGCAGCGTAGCGGGAGCTGAAGCTTTCTTT.

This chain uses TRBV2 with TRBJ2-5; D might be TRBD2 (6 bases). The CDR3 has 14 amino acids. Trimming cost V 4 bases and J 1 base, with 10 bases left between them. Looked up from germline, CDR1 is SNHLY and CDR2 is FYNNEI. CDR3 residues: CASSAGTSQETQYF. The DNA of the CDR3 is TGTGCCAGCAGTGCGGGGACTTCCCAAGAGACCCAGTACTTC. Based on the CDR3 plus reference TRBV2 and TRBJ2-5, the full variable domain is EPEVTQTPSHQVTQMGQEVILRCVPISNHLYFYWYRQILGQKVEFLVSFYNNEISEKSEIFDDQFSVERPDGSNFTLKIRSTKLEDSAMYFCASSAGTSQETQYFGPGTRLLVL.

CDR3 loop: CASSLGPQEGEKLFF. The CDR3 DNA follows: TGTGCCAGCAGCTTAGGACCTCAAGAGGGGGAAAAACTGTTTTTT. The chain employs TRBV7-9 and TRBJ1-4; possible D gene TRBD1, 5 bases. The germline CDR1 and CDR2 sequences are SEHNR and FQNEAQ (reference sequence). CDR3 length: 15 amino acids. V dropped 1 base and J dropped 8 bases, with 14 bases sitting between them.

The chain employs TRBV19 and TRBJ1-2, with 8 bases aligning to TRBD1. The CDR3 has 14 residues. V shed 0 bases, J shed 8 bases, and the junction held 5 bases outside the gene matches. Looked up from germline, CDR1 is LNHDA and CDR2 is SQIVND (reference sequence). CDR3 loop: CASSIDLQGGGYTF. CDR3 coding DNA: TGTGCCAGTAGTATAGATCTACAGGGGGGCGGCTACACCTTC.

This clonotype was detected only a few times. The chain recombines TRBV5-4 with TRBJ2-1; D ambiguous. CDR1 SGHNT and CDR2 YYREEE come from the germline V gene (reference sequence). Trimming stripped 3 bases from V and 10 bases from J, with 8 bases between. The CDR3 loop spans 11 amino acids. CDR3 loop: CASSSPWEQFF. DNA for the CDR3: TGTGCCAGCAGCTCCCCATGGGAGCAGTTCTTC.

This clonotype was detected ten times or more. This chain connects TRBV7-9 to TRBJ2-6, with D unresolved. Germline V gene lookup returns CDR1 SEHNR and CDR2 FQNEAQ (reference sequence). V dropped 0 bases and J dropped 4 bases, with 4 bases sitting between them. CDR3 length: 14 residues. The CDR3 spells CASSLARGANVLTF. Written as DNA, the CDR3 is TGTGCCAGCAGCTTAGCTCGGGGGGCCAACGTCCTGACTTTC.

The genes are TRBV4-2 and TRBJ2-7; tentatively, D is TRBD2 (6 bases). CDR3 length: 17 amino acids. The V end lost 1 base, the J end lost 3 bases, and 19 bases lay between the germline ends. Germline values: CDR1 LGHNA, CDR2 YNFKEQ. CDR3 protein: CASSQGLRAGVHYEQYF. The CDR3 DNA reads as TGTGCCAGCAGCCAAGGCCTCAGAGCGGGTGTGCACTACGAGCAGTACTTC.

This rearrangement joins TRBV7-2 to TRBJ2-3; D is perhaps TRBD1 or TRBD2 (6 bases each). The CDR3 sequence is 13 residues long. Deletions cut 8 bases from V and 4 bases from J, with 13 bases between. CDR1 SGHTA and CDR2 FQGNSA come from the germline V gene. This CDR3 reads CASGGRRADTQYF. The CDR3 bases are TGTGCCAGCGGGGGGCGTCGCGCAGATACGCAGTATTTT.

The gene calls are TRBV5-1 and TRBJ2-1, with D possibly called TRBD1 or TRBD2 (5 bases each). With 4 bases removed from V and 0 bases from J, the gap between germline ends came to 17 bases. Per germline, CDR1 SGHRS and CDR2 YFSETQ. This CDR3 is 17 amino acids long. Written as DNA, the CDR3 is TGCGCCAGCAGCCAAGCCGGGACGGTGAGCTCCTACAATGAGCAGTTCTTC. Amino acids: CASSQAGTVSSYNEQFF.

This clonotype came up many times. The CDR3 coding sequence is TGTGCCAGCTCCCTTTCCGGGCTAGTAGTTCCCGAGCAGTACTTC. It is translated as CASSLSGLVVPEQYF. This chain joins TRBV18 and TRBJ2-7; D gene unclear. Germline V gives CDR1 KGHSH, CDR2 LQKENI. V was trimmed by 6 bases and J by 6 bases, leaving 21 bases between them. CDR3 length: 15 residues.

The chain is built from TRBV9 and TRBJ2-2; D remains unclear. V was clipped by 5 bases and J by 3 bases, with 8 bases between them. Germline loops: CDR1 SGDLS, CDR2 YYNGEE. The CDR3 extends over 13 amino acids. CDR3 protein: CASRDVYTGELFF. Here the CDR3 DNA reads TGTGCCAGCAGAGACGTCTACACCGGGGAGCTGTTTTTT.

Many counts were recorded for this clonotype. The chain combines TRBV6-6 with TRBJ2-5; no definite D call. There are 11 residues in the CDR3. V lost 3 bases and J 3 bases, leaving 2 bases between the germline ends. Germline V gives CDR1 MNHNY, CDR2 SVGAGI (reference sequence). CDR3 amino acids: CASSYKETQYF. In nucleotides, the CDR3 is TGTGCCAGCAGTTATAAAGAGACCCAGTACTTC.

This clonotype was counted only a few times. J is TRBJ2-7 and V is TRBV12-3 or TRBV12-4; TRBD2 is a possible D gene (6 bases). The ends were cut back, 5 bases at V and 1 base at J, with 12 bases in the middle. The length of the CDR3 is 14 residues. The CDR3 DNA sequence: TGTGCCAGCAGTCCTCGACTAGGGTCCTACGAGCAGTACTTC. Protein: CASSPRLGSYEQYF.

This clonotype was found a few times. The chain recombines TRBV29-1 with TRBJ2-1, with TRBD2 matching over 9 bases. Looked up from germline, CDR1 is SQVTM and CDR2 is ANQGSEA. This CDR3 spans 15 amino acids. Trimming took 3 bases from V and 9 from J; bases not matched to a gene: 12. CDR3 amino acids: CSVERFSGRSGEQFF. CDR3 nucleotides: TGCAGCGTTGAGAGATTTAGCGGGAGATCTGGTGAGCAGTTCTTC.

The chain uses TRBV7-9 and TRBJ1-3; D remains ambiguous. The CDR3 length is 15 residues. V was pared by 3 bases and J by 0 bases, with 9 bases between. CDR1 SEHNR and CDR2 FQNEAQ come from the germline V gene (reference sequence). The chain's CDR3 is CASSLGGYSGNTIYF. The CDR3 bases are TGTGCCAGCAGCTTGGGCGGCTACTCTGGAAACACCATATATTTT.